The entry below describes one T cell receptor (beta chain). What it recognizes is unknown. V was clipped by 6 bases and J by 2 bases; unmatched bases: 15. This CDR3 spans 18 amino acids. Per germline, CDR1 MNHNS and CDR2 SASEGT. The sample comes from a study of blood T cells in healthy people across ages. Broader study findings: The study found more naive CD4+ cells and higher diversity in long-lived than aged donors.

A sample-barcoded 5' primer and a J-beta primer mix were used in a second PCR of roughly 7 to 11 cycles. Each sample yielded at least 3 million CDR3-containing paired-end reads. In TCRdb, the 5' RACE reads were re-called with MiXCR into one record per CDR3 protein. In the table there are approximately 350,000 distinct CDR3 sequences, more than 45% of which are singletons. The extraction recovered at least 5 micrograms of total RNA per sample. The chain combines TRBV6-1 with TRBJ2-7; TRBD2 agrees at 11 bases. The TCR originated in a man in his fifties or sixties in good health. The sequenced sample was blood. The CDR3 DNA is TGTGCCAGCAGGTTGTTTCCTAGCGGGGGGCCAAAAACCTACGAGCAGTACTTC. Its protein product is CASRLFPSGGPKTYEQYF.